This T cell receptor beta chain was captured by sequencing in a study of long-term antiretroviral therapy in people with HIV. Findings of the study overall: Regardless of time point, clones expanded before ART dominated the repertoire. Diversity went up after ART and still fell short of transplant donor controls.

The CDR3 loop spans 17 amino acids. The V gene lost 0 bases and the J gene lost 2 bases, with 15 bases spanning the gap. Germline V lookup: CDR1 MGHRA, CDR2 YSYEKL. About this clone: The target antigen is unknown.

Treatment for all HIV-infected participants took place in the United States. Runs used v3.0 of the immunoSEQ assay and were done at survey level. TCRdb keeps only in-frame clones here, not all; method: immunoSEQ multiplex PCR. Here the sample spans around 6,700 clones, 80% to 90% being singletons. The chain recombines TRBV4-1 with TRBJ2-3; possibly TRBD2 for D (6 bases). The specimen comprised unsorted PBMCs, sampled 3.7 years after starting antiretroviral therapy. The receptor was derived from a woman between 45 and 65 years old with HIV. CDR3 bases: TGCGCCAGCAGCCAAGAAGTATCACCGGGAGCCACAGATACGCAGTATTTT. This codes for CASSQEVSPGATDTQYF.